This TCR beta chain came from a study of T cell changes during pregnancy in multiple sclerosis. This CDR3 comprises 18 residues. J lost 4 bases, V lost 8 bases, and 15 bases had no gene match. Germline V gene sequence: CDR1 MDHEN, CDR2 SYDVKM. TCRdb's copy holds only in-frame clones and misses some; the assay was immunoSEQ multiplex PCR. The repertoire holds 35,000 to 40,000 clones, with around nine tenths as singletons. The rearrangement uses TRBV28 and TRBJ2-5; TRBD2 aligns across 14 bases. The sample consisted of CD4+ T cells from peripheral blood mononuclear cells, taken in the third trimester of pregnancy. This clonotype originated in a female donor in good health, enrolled as a control in a pregnancy study. CDR3 sequence reads: CASQIRPGLAGDRETQYF. The CDR3 DNA reads TGTGCCAGCCAAATTCGACCGGGACTAGCGGGAGATAGAGAGACCCAGTACTTC.